There are a few counts of the clone carrying this TCR beta chain. This sample's time point: persistent/refractory GD, antithyroid drugs over 5 years with positive TRAb. The TCR library was prepared using RNA isolated from PBMCs. V shed 6 bases and J 6 bases; nucleotides not matched to a gene: 10. Germline assignment: CDR1 LNHDA and CDR2 SQIVND (reference sequence). The CDR3 is 14 amino acids. Library construction for TCR beta used iRepertoire HTBI primers and Arm-PCR of CDR3 regions. One entry per CDR3 protein results from TCRdb running MiXCR on the multiplex PCR reads. Found here are about 470,000 distinct CDR3 sequences, around 21% of them singletons; the top ten hold 7.8%. This sample stems from a study of regulatory T cells in long-lasting Graves disease.

The V gene is TRBV19, the J gene TRBJ1-2, with 7 bases fitting TRBD1. The source was peripheral blood mononuclear cells (PBMCs), collected when the disease was refractory, from a patient treated with antithyroid drugs. The TCR was taken from a female donor with Graves disease. CDR3 coding DNA: TGTGCCAGTAGCCCCCAGGGGGGACCAGATGGCTACACCTTC. Amino acid sequence: CASSPQGGPDGYTF.